This entry is about one T cell receptor beta chain. The antigen is unknown. This sample was included in a study of shared clonotypes between healthy human individuals. Findings and caveats of the study: Clonotypes shared by all four sorted-subset donors had higher generation probabilities than non-shared clonotypes. When naive CD4 clonotypes were compared across a few donors, 4% to 5.5% were shared.

Sequencing was performed with immunoSEQ multiplex PCR; in TCRdb, only in-frame clones are kept and a portion is missing. The sample lists approximately 1.4 million clones; 95% to 99% were seen once. V lost 1 base and J lost 6; bases outside the gene matches: 6. Germline V gives CDR1 SGHTA, CDR2 FQGNSA. This CDR3 contains 15 residues. Specimen: naive CD4+ T cells sorted from blood. Subset in this sample: CD45RA+ positively selected. The receptor's source is a man aged 25 to 45 in good health. The chain recombines TRBV7-2 with TRBJ2-1; 7 bases align to TRBD1. In DNA, the CDR3 is TGTGCCAGCAGCTTAGGACAGGGCACCCTCAATGAGCAGTTCTTC. It yields the protein CASSLGQGTLNEQFF.